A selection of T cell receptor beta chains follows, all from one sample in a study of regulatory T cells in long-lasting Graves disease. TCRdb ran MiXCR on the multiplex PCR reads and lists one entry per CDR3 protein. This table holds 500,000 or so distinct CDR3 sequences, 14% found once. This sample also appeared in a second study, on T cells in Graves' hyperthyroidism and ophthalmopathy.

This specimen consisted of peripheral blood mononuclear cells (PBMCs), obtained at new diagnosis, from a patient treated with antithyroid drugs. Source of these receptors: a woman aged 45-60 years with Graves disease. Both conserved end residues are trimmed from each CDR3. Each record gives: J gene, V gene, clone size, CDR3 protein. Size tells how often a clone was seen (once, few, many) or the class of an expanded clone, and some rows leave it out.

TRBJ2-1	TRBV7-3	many	ASIPGMGGGRDEQF
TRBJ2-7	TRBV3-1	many	ASSRGLSDYEQY
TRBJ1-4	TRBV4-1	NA	ASSQELVPREKLF
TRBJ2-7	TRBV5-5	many	ASSLYLGTYEQY
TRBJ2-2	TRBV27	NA	ASTLDVPGELF
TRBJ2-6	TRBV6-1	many	ASRRQGAGANVLT
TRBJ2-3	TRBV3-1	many	ASSQAASGNTGDTQY
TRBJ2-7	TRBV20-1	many	SAQPNYEQY
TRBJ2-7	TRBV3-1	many	ASSQLDTYEQY
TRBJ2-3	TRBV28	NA	ASSLTQGGGADTQY
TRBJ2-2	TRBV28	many	ASSLIGKRGELF
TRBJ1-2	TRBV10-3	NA	AISDQPSYGYT
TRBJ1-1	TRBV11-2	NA	ASSRAGPPKGAF
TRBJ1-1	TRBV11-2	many	ASRRNRDIGNTEAF
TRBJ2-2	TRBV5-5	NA	ASSLWDTGELF
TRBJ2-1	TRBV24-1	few	ATSDLQRSYNEQF
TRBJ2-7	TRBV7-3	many	ASSLTAGSTYEQY
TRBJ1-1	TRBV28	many	ASSKGQGWVRILNTEAF
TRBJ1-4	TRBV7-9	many	ASSLEGNMVEKLF
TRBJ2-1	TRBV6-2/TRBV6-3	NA	ASSSRLAGAYNEQF
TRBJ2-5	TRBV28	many	ASSYYQETQY
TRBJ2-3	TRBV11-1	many	ASSPGTSGEDTQY
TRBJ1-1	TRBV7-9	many	ASSLQQTNTEAF
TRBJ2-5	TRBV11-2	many	ASSLDRRGNQETQY
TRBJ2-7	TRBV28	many	ASSLSSAGQY